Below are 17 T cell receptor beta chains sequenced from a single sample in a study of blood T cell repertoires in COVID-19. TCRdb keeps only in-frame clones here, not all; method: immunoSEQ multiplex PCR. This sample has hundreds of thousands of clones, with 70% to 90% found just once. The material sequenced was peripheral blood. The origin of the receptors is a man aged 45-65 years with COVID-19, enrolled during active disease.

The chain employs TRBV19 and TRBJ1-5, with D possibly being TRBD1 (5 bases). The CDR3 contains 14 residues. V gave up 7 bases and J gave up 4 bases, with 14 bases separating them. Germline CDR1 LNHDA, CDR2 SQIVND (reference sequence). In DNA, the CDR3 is TGTGCCAGTAACTTAATCGGACAAAATCAGCCCCAGCATTTT. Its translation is CASNLIGQNQPQHF.

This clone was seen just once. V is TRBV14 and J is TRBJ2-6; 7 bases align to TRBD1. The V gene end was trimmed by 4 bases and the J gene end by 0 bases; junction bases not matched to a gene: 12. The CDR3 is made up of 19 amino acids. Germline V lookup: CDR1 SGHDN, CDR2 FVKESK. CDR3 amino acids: CASSPWTGVRLSGANVLTF. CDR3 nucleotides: TGTGCCAGCAGCCCTTGGACAGGAGTCCGCCTCTCTGGGGCCAACGTCCTGACTTTC.

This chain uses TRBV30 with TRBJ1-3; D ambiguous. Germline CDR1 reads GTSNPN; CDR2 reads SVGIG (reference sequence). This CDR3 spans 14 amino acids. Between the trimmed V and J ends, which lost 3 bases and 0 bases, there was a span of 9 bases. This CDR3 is CAWRQPSSGNTIYF. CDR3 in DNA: TGTGCCTGGAGACAGCCGAGCTCTGGAAACACCATATATTTT.

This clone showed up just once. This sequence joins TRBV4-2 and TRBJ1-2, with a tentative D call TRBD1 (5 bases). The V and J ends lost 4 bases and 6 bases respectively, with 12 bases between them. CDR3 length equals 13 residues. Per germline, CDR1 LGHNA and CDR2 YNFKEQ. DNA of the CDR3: TGTGCCAGCAGCCTGGGGCTCATGGATGGCTACACCTTC. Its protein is CASSLGLMDGYTF.

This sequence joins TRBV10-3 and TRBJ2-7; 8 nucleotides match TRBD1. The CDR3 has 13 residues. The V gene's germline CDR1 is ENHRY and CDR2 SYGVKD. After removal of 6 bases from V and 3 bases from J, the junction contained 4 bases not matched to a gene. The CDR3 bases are TGTGCCATCAGCGGACAGGGTCGCTACGAGCAGTACTTC. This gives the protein CAISGQGRYEQYF.

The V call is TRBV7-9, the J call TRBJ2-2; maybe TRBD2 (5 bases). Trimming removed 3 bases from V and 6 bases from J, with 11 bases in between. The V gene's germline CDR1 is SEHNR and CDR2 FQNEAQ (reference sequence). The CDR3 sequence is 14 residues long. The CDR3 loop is CASSFGGGAGELFF. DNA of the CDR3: TGTGCCAGCAGCTTCGGAGGCGGCGCCGGGGAGCTGTTTTTT.

CDR3 sequence (DNA): TGTGCCAGCAGCTTACTCCAGGGTAAAGAGACCCAGTACTTC. It specifies CASSLLQGKETQYF. V usage is TRBV7-9 and J usage is TRBJ2-5; tentatively, D is TRBD1 (5 bases). Germline V gives CDR1 SEHNR, CDR2 FQNEAQ (reference sequence). V lost 2 bases and J lost 3, with 10 bases in between. The CDR3 consists of 14 residues.

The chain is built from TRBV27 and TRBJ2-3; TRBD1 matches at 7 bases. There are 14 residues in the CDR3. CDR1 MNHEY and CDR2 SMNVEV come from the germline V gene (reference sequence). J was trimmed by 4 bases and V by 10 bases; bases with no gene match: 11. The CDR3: CATRGGTRSDTQYF. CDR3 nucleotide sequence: TGTGCCACCCGAGGGGGCACACGGTCAGATACGCAGTATTTT.

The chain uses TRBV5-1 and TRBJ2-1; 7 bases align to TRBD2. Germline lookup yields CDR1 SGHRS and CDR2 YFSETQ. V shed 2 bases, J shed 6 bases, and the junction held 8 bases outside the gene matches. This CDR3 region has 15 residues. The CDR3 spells CASSFSAGALNEQFF. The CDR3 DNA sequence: TGCGCCAGCAGCTTTTCGGCGGGAGCCCTCAATGAGCAGTTCTTC.

This CDR3 is CAWRPMGGARMNEQYF. Here the CDR3 DNA reads TGTGCCTGGAGACCGATGGGGGGGGCAAGGATGAACGAGCAGTACTTC. This chain links TRBV30 with TRBJ2-7, with D possibly matching TRBD2 (7 bases). V was trimmed by 3 bases and J by 5 bases, leaving 23 bases between them. CDR1 is GTSNPN, CDR2 SVGIG, per germline (reference sequence). The CDR3 runs 16 residues.

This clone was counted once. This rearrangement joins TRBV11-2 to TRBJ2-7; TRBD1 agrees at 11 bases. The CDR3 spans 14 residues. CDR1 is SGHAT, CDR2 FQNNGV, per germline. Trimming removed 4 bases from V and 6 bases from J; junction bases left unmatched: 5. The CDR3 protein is CASSSRTGGFEQYF. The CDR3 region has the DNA TGTGCCAGCAGCTCAAGGACAGGGGGCTTCGAGCAGTACTTC.

The DNA of the CDR3 is TGTGCCAGCAGCTTAGGAGTAAACACCGGGGAGCTGTTTTTT. Amino acid sequence: CASSLGVNTGELFF. The chain carries TRBV7-3 and TRBJ2-2, with no clear D. CDR3 length: 14 amino acids. Trimming took 2 bases from V and 2 from J, leaving 6 bases between them. The V gene's germline CDR1 is SGHTA and CDR2 FQGTGA.

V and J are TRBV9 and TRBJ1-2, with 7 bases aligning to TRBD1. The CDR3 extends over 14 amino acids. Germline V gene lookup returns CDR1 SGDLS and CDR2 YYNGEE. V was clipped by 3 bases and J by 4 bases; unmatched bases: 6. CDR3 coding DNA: TGTGCCAGCAGCGGTTCGACAGGGTTCTATGGCTACACCTTC. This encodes CASSGSTGFYGYTF.

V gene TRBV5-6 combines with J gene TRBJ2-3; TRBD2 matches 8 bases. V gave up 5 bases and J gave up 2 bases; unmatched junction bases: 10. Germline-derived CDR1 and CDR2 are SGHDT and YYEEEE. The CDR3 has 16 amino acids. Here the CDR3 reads CASSFLGGAPTDTQYF. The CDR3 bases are TGTGCCAGCAGTTTCCTCGGGGGGGCCCCCACAGATACGCAGTATTTT.

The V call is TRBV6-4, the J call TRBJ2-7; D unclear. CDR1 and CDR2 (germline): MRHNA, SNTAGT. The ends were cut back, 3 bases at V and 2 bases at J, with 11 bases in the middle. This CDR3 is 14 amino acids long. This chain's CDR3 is CASSEYFPAYEQYF. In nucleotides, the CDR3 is TGTGCCAGCAGTGAGTATTTTCCGGCCTACGAGCAGTACTTC.

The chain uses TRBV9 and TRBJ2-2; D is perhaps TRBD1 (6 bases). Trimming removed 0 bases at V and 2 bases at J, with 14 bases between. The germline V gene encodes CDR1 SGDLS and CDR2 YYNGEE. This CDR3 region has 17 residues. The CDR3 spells CASSVAGGSINTGELFF. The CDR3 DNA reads TGTGCCAGCAGCGTAGCTGGGGGCTCGATAAACACCGGGGAGCTGTTTTTT. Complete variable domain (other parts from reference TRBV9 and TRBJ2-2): DSGVTQTPKHLITATGQRVTLRCSPRSGDLSVYWYQQSLDQGLQFLIQYYNGEERAKGNILERFSAQQFPDLHSELNLSSLELGDSALYFCASSVAGGSINTGELFFGEGSRLTVL.

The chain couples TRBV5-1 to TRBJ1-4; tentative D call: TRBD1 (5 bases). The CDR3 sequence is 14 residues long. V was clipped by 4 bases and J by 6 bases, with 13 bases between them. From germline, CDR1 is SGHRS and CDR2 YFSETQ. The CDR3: CASSPGREDEKLFF. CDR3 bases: TGCGCCAGCAGCCCGGGCAGGGAGGATGAAAAACTGTTTTTT.